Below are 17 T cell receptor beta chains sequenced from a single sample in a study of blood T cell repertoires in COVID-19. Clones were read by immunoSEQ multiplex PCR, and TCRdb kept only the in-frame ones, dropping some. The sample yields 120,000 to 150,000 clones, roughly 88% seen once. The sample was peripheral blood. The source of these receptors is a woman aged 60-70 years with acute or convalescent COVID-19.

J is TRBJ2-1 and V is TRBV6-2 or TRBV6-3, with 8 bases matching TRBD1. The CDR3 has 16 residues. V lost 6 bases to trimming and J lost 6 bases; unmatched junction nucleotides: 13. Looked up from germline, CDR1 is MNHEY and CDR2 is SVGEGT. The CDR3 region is CASSRLRTGSGNEQFF. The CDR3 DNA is TGTGCCAGCAGCCGCCTGAGGACAGGGTCGGGCAATGAGCAGTTCTTC.

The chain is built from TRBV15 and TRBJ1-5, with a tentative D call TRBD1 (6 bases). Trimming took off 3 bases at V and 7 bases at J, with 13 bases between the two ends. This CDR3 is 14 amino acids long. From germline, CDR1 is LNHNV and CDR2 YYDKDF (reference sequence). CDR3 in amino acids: CATSSKGVEQPQHF. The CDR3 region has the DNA TGTGCCACCAGCAGCAAGGGGGTGGAACAGCCCCAGCATTTT. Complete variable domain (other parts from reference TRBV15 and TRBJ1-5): DAMVIQNPRYQVTQFGKPVTLSCSQTLNHNVMYWYQQKSSQAPKLLFHYYDKDFNNEADTPDNFQSRRPNTSFCFLDIRSPGLGDTAMYLCATSSKGVEQPQHFGDGTRLSIL.

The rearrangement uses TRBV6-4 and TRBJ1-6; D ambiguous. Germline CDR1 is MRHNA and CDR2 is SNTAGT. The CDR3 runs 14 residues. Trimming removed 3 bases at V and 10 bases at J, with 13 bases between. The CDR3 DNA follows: TGTGCCAGCAGTGAGGAGGGAGGTGGCTCACCCCTCCACTTT. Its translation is CASSEEGGGSPLHF.

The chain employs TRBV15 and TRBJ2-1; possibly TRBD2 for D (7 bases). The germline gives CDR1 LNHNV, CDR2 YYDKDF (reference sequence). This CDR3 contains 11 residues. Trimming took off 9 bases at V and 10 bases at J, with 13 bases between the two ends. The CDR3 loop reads CATEGGYEQFF. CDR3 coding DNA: TGTGCCACAGAGGGGGGGTACGAGCAGTTCTTC.

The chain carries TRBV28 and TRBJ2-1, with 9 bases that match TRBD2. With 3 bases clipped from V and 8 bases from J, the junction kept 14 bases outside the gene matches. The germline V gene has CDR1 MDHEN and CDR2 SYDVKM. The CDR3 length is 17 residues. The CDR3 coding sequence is TGTGCCAGCAGTTTCTTGAAGCGGGGGGTGAGTCAGGATGAGCAGTTCTTC. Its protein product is CASSFLKRGVSQDEQFF. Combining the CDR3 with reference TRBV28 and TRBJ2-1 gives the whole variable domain DVKVTQSSRYLVKRTGEKVFLECVQDMDHENMFWYRQDPGLGLRLIYFSYDVKMKEKGDIPEGYSVSREKKERFSLILESASTNQTSMYLCASSFLKRGVSQDEQFFGPGTRLTVL.

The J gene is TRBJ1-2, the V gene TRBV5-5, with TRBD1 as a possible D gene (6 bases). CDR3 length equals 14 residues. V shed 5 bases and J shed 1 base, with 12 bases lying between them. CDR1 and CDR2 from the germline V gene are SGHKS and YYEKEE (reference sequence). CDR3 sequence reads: CASRGTLYNYGYTF. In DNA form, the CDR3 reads TGTGCCAGCAGGGGGACATTATATAACTATGGCTACACCTTC.

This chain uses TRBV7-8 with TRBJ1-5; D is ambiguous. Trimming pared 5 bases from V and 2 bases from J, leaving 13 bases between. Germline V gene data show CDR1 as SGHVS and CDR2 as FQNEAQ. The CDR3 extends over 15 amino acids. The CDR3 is CASSPASGGNQPQHF. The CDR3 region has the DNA TGTGCCAGCAGCCCTGCCAGTGGAGGCAATCAGCCCCAGCATTTT.

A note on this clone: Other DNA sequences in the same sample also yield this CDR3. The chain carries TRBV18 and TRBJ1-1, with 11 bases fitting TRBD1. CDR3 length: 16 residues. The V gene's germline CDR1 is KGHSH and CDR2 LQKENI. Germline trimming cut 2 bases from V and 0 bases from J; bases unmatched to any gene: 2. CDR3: CASSPGTGGMNTEAFF. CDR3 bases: TGTGCCAGCTCACCAGGGACAGGGGGTATGAACACTGAAGCTTTCTTT.

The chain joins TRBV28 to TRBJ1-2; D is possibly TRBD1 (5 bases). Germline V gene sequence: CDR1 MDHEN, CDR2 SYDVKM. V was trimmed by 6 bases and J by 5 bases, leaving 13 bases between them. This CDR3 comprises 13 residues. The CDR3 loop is CASRIGGGYGYTF. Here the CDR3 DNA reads TGTGCCAGCAGGATCGGGGGTGGATATGGCTACACCTTC.

CDR3 nucleotide sequence: TGTGCCAGCAGCTCCGCAACAGGGGAGACCCAGTACTTC. Residues: CASSSATGETQYF. The rearrangement uses TRBV7-3 and TRBJ2-5, with a weak D call TRBD1 (6 bases). There are 13 residues in the CDR3. The V end was cut by 4 bases, the J end by 5 bases, with 11 bases between. Germline V gene lookup returns CDR1 SGHTA and CDR2 FQGTGA. The full variable domain, rest sourced from reference TRBV7-3 and TRBJ2-5, is GAGVSQTPSNKVTEKGKYVELRCDPISGHTALYWYRQSLGQGPEFLIYFQGTGAADDSGLPNDRFFAVRPEGSVSTLKIQRTERGDSAVYLCASSSATGETQYFGPGTRLLVL.

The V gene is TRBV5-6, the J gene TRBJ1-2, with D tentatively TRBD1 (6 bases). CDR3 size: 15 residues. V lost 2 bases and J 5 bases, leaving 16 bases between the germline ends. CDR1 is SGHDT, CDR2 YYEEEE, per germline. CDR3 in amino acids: CASSLYRAGEYGYTF. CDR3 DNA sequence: TGTGCCAGCAGCTTATACAGGGCAGGCGAGTATGGCTACACCTTC. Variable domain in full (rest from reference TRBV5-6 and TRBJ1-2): DAGVTQSPTHLIKTRGQQVTLRCSPKSGHDTVSWYQQALGQGPQFIFQYYEEEERQRGNFPDRFSGHQFPNYSSELNVNALLLGDSALYLCASSLYRAGEYGYTFGSGTRLTVV.

The CDR3 region is CASSRLGQGGYGYTF. The CDR3 DNA reads TGCGCCAGCAGCCGACTTGGACAGGGCGGCTATGGCTACACCTTC. The chain is built from TRBV4-1 and TRBJ1-2; TRBD1 matches 8 bases. Germline V gives CDR1 MGHRA, CDR2 YSYEKL. The CDR3 spans 15 residues. The V gene end was trimmed by 4 bases and the J gene end by 4 bases; junction bases not matched to a gene: 8.

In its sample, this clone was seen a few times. CDR3 in amino acids: CASSPPALGGSGEQYF. DNA for the CDR3: TGTGCCAGCTCACCCCCCGCTCTGGGCGGCTCGGGGGAGCAGTACTTC. This chain connects TRBV18 to TRBJ2-7; D possibly corresponds to TRBD2 (5 bases). V lost 3 bases and J 7 bases, leaving 22 bases between the germline ends. The germline V gene encodes CDR1 KGHSH and CDR2 LQKENI. This CDR3 is built from 16 residues.

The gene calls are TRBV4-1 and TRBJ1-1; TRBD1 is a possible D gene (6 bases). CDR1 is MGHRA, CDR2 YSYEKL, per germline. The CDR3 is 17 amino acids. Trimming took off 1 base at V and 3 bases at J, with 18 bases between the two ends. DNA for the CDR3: TGCGCCAGCAGCCAAGGAACAACTACAGGGTTTGACACTGAAGCTTTCTTT. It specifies CASSQGTTTGFDTEAFF.

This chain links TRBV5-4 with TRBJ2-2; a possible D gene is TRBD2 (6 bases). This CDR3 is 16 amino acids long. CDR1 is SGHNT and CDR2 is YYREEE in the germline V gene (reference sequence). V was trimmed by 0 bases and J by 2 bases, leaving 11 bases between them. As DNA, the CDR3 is TGTGCCAGCAGCTTGGCGGGGACTGCAAACACCGGGGAGCTGTTTTTT. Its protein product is CASSLAGTANTGELFF.

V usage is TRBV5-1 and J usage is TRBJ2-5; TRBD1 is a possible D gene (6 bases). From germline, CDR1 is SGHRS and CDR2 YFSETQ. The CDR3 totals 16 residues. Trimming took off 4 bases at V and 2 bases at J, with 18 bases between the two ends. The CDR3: CASSPNGQNSQETQYF. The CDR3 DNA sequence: TGCGCCAGCAGCCCCAACGGACAGAACTCGCAAGAGACCCAGTACTTC.

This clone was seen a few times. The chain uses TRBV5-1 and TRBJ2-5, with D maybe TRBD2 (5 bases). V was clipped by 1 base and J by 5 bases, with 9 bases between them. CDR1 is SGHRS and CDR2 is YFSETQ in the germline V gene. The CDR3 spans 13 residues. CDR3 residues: CASSLLGGETQYF. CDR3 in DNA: TGCGCCAGCAGCTTGCTTGGCGGGGAGACCCAGTACTTC.